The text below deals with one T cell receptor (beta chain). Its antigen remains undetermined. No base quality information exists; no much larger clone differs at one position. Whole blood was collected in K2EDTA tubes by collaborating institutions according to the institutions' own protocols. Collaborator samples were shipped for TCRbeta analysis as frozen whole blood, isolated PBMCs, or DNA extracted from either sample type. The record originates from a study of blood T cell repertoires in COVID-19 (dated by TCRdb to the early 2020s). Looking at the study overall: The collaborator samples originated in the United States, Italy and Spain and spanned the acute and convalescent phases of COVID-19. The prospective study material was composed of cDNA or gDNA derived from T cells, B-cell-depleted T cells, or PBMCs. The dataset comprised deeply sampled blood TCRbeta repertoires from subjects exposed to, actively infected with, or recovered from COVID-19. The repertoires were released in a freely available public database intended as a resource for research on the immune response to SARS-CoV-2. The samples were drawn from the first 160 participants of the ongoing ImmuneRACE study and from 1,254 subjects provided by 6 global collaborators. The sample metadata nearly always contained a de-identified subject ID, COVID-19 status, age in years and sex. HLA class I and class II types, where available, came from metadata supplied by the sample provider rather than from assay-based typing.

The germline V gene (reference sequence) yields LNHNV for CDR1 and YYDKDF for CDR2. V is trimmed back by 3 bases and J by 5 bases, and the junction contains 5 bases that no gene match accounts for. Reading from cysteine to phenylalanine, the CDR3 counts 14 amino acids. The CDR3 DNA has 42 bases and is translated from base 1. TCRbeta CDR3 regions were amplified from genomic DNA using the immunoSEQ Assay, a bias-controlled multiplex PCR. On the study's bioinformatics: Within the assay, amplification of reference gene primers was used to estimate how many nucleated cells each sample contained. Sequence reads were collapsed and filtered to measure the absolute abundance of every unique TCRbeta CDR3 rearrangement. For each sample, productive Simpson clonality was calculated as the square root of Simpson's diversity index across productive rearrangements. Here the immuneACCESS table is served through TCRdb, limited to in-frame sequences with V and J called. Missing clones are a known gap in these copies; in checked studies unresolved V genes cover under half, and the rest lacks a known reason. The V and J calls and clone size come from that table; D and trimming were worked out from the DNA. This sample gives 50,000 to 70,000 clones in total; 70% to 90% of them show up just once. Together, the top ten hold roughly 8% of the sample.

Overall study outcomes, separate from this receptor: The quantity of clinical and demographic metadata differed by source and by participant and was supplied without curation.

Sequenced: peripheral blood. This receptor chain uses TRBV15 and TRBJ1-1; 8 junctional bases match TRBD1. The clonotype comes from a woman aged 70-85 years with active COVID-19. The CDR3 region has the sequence CATSSDRGRTEAFF. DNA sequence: TGTGCCACCAGCAGCGACAGGGGTAGGACTGAAGCTTTCTTT.